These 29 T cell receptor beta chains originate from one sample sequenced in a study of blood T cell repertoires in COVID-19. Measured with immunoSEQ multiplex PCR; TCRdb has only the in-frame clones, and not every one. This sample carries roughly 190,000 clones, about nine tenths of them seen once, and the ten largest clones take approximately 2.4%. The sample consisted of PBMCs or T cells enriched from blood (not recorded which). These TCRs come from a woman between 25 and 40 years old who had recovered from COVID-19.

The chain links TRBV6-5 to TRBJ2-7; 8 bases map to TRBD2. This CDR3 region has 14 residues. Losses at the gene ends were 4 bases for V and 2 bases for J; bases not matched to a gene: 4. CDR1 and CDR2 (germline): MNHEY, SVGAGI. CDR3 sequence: CASSSRGGPYEQYF. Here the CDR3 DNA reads TGTGCCAGCAGTTCCCGGGGGGGACCCTACGAGCAGTACTTC.

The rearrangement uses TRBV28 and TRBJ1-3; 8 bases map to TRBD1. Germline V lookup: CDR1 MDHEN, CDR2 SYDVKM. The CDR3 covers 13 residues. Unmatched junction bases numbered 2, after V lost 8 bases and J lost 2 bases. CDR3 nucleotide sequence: TGTGCCAGCCGCAGGGGGCCTGGAAACACCATATATTTT. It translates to CASRRGPGNTIYF. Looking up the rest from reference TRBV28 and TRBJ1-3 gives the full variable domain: DVKVTQSSRYLVKRTGEKVFLECVQDMDHENMFWYRQDPGLGLRLIYFSYDVKMKEKGDIPEGYSVSREKKERFSLILESASTNQTSMYLCASRRGPGNTIYFGEGSWLTVV.

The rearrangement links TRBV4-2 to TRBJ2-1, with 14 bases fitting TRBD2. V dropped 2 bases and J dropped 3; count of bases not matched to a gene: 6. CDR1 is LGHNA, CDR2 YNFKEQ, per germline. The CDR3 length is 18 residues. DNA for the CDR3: TGTGCCAGCAGCCAACCGACTAGCGGGAGGGCCGGCTACAATGAGCAGTTCTTC. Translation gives CASSQPTSGRAGYNEQFF.

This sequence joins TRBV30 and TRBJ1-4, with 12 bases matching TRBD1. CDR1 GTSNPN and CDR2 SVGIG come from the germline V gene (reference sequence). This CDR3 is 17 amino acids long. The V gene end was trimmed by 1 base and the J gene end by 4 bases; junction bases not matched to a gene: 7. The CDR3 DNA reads TGTGCCTGGAGTGCCGGGACAGGGGGCTTCATTAATGAAAAACTGTTTTTT. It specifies CAWSAGTGGFINEKLFF.

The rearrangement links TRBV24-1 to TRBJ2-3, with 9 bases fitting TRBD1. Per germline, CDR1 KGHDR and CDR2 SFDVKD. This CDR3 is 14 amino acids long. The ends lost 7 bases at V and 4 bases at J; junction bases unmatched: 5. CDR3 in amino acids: CATSPGQGPDTQYF. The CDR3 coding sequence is TGTGCCACCAGCCCGGGACAGGGCCCAGATACGCAGTATTTT.

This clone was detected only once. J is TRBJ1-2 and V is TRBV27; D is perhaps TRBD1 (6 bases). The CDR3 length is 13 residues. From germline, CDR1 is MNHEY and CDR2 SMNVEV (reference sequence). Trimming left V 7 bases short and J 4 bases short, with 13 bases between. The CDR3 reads CASKDHRAYGYTF. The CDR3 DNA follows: TGTGCCAGCAAAGACCACAGGGCCTATGGCTACACCTTC.

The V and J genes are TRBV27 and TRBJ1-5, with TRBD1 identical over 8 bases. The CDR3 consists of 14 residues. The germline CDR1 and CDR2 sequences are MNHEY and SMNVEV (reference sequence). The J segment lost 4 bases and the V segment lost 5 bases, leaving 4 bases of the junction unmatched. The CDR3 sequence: CASSQDRDNQPQHF. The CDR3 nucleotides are TGTGCCAGCAGTCAGGACAGGGATAATCAGCCCCAGCATTTT.

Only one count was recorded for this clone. Written as DNA, the CDR3 is TGTGCCAGCTCTCGGGGGGCATCCTATGGCTACACCTTC. Protein product: CASSRGASYGYTF. V gene TRBV18 combines with J gene TRBJ1-2; D is perhaps TRBD1 (6 bases). The V end was cut by 6 bases, the J end by 4 bases, with 12 bases between. CDR3 length: 13 amino acids. Germline V lookup: CDR1 KGHSH, CDR2 LQKENI.

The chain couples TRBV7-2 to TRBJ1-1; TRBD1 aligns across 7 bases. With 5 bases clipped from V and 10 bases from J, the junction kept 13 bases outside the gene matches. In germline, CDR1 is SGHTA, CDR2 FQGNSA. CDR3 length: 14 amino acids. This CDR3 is CASSHLDRAFGAFF. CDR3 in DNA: TGTGCCAGCAGCCATCTTGACAGGGCGTTTGGAGCTTTCTTT.

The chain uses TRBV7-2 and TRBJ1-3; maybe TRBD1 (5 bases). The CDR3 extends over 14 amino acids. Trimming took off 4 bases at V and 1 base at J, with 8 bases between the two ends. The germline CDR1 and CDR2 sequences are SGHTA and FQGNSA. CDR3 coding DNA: TGTGCCAGCAGCTCCAGGGTGTCTGGAAACACCATATATTTT. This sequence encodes CASSSRVSGNTIYF.

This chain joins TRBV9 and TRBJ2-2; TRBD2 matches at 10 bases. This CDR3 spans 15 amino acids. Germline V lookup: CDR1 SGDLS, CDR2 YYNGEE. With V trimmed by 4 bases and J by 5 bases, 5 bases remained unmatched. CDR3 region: CASSTTSGLTGELFF. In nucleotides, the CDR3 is TGTGCCAGCAGCACGACTAGCGGGTTGACCGGGGAGCTGTTTTTT.

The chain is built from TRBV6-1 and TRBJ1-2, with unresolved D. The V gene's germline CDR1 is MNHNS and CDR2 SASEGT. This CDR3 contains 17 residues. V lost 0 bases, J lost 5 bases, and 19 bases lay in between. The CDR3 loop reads CASSEAPSWARGYGYTF. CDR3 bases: TGTGCCAGCAGTGAAGCCCCCTCGTGGGCCCGTGGGTATGGCTACACCTTC.

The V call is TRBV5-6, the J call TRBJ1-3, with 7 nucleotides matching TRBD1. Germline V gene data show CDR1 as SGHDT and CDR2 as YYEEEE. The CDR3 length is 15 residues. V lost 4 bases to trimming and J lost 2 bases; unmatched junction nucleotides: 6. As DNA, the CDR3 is TGTGCCAGCAGCCGTGAGACAGGGACTGGAAACACCATATATTTT. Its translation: CASSRETGTGNTIYF.

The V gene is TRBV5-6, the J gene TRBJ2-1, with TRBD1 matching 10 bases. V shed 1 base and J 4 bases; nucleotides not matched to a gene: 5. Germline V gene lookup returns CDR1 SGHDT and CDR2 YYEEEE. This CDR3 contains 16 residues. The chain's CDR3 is CASSLRRDRGYNEQFF. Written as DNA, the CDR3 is TGTGCCAGCAGCTTGAGGCGGGACAGGGGTTACAATGAGCAGTTCTTC. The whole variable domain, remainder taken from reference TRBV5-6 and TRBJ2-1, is DAGVTQSPTHLIKTRGQQVTLRCSPKSGHDTVSWYQQALGQGPQFIFQYYEEEERQRGNFPDRFSGHQFPNYSSELNVNALLLGDSALYLCASSLRRDRGYNEQFFGPGTRLTVL.

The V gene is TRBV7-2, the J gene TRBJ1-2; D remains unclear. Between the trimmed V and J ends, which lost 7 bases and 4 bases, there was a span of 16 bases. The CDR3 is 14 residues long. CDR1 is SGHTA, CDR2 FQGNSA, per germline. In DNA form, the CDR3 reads TGTGCCAGCAACCTTTTCGGAGGCTCCTATGGCTACACCTTC. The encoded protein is CASNLFGGSYGYTF.

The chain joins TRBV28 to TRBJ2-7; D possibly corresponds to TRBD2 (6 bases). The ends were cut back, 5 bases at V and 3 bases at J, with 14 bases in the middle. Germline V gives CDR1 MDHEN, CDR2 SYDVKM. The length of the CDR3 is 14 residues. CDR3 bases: TGTGCCAGCAGTCTCGCGGGACTTAACTACGAGCAGTACTTC. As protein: CASSLAGLNYEQYF. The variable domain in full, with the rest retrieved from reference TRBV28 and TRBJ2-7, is DVKVTQSSRYLVKRTGEKVFLECVQDMDHENMFWYRQDPGLGLRLIYFSYDVKMKEKGDIPEGYSVSREKKERFSLILESASTNQTSMYLCASSLAGLNYEQYFGPGTRLTVT.

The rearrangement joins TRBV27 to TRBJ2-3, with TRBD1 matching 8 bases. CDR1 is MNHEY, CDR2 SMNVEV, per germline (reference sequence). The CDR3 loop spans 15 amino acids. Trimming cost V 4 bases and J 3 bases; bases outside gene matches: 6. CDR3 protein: CASSSPGQATDTQYF. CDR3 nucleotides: TGTGCCAGCAGTTCACCGGGACAGGCGACAGATACGCAGTATTTT.

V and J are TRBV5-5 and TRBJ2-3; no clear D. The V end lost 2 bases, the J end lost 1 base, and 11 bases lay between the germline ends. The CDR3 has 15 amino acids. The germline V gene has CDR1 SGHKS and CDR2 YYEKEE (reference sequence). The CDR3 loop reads CASSFFGQGTDTQYF. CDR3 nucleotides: TGTGCCAGCAGCTTCTTTGGGCAGGGCACAGATACGCAGTATTTT.

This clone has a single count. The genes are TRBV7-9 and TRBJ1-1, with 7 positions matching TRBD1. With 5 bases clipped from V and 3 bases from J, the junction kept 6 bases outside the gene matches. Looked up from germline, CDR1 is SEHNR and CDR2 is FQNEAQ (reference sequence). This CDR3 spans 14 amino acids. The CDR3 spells CASSADRADTEAFF. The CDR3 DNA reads TGTGCCAGCAGCGCAGACAGGGCGGACACTGAAGCTTTCTTT.

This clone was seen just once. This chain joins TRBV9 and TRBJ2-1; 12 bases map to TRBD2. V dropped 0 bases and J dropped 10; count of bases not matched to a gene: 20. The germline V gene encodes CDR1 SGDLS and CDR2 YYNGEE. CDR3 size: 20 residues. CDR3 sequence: CASSVAGLLAGGPSLQEQFF. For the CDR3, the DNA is TGTGCCAGCAGCGTAGCCGGGTTACTAGCGGGAGGCCCAAGTCTCCAGGAGCAGTTCTTC. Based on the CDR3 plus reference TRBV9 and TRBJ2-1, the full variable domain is DSGVTQTPKHLITATGQRVTLRCSPRSGDLSVYWYQQSLDQGLQFLIQYYNGEERAKGNILERFSAQQFPDLHSELNLSSLELGDSALYFCASSVAGLLAGGPSLQEQFFGPGTRLTVL.

CDR3 bases: TGTGCCAGCAGTACCGGGACTGGGAACACTGAAGCTTTCTTT. Amino acid sequence: CASSTGTGNTEAFF. This chain connects TRBV6-2 or TRBV6-3 to TRBJ1-1, with D tentatively TRBD1 (5 bases). The CDR3 runs 14 residues. The V gene's germline CDR1 is MNHEY and CDR2 SVGEGT. V was clipped by 5 bases and J by 1 base, with 11 bases between them.

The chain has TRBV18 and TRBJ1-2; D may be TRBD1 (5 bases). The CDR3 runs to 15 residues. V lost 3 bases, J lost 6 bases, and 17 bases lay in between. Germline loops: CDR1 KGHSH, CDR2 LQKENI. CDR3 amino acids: CASSPTSQGGNGYTF. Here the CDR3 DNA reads TGTGCCAGCTCACCTACTTCGCAGGGCGGGAATGGCTACACCTTC. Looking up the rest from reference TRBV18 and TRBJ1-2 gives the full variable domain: NAGVMQNPRHLVRRRGQEARLRCSPMKGHSHVYWYRQLPEEGLKFMVYLQKENIIDESGMPKERFSAEFPKEGPSILRIQQVVRGDSAAYFCASSPTSQGGNGYTFGSGTRLTVV.

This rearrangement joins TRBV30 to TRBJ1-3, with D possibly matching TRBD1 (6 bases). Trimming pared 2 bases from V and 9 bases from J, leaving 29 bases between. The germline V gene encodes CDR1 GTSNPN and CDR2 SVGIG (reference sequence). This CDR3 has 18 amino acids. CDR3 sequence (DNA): TGTGCCTGGAGTAGGGCAGGGGCCAGGGAGGGTCTCGGTAGCACCATATATTTT. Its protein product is CAWSRAGAREGLGSTIYF.

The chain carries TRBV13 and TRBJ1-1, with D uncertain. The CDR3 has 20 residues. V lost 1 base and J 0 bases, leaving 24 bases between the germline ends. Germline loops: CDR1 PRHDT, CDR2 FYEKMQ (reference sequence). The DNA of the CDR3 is TGTGCCAGCAGCTTAGAGGCACTCCCCTCGGGAAGCTTCATGAACACTGAAGCTTTCTTT. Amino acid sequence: CASSLEALPSGSFMNTEAFF. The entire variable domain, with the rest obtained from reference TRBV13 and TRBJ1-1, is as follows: AAGVIQSPRHLIKEKRETATLKCYPIPRHDTVYWYQQGPGQDPQFLISFYEKMQSDKGSIPDRFSAQQFSDYHSELNMSSLELGDSALYFCASSLEALPSGSFMNTEAFFGQGTRLTVV.

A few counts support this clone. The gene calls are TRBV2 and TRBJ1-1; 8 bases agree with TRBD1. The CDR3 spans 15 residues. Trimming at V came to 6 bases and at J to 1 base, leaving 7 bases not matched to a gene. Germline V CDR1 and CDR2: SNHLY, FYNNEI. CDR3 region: CASSRGQVGNTEAFF. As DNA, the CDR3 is TGTGCCAGCAGCCGGGGACAGGTTGGGAACACTGAAGCTTTCTTT.

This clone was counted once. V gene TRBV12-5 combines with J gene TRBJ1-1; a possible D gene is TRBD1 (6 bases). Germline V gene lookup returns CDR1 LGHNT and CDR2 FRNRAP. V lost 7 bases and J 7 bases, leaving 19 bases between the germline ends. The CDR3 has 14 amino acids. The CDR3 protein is CASDPHRVGVEAFF. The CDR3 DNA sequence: TGTGCTAGTGATCCCCACAGGGTGGGTGTTGAAGCTTTCTTT. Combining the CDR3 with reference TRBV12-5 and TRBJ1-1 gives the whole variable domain DARVTQTPRHKVTEMGQEVTMRCQPILGHNTVFWYRQTMMQGLELLAYFRNRAPLDDSGMPKDRFSAEMPDATLATLKIQPSEPRDSAVYFCASDPHRVGVEAFFGQGTRLTVV.

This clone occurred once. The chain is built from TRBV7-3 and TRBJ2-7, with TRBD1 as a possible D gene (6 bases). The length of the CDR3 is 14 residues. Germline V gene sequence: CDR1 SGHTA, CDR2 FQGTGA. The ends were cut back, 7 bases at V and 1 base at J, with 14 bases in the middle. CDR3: CASTPGQFSYEQYF. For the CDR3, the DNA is TGTGCCAGCACACCTGGACAGTTTTCCTACGAGCAGTACTTC.

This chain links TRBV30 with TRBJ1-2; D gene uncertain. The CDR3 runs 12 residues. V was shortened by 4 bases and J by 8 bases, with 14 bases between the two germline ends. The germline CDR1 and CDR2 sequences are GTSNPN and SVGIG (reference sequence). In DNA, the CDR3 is TGTGCCTGGAATGCTGAGGGCGGAGGCTACACCTTC. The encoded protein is CAWNAEGGGYTF.

CDR3 sequence reads: CAITRSADIAEAFF. CDR3 DNA sequence: TGTGCCATCACCCGGTCGGCGGATATAGCTGAAGCTTTCTTT. V gene TRBV10-3 combines with J gene TRBJ1-1; D unresolved. Germline V gene data show CDR1 as ENHRY and CDR2 as SYGVKD. The CDR3 length is 14 residues. With 7 bases removed from V and 6 bases from J, the gap between germline ends came to 18 bases.